This passage covers 15 T cell receptor beta chains from one sample sequenced in a study of synovial regulatory T cells in juvenile arthritis. Profiling relied on immunoSEQ multiplex PCR, and the TCRdb table lists in-frame clones only, not all of them. The ten most abundant clones cover nearly 0.95% of a sample with 8,000 to 10,000 clones. Sequencing was performed on Treg cells from blood. Subset specified: remaining (HLA-DR-negative) circulating blood Treg cells. The receptors were gathered from a donor between 2 and 29 years old with juvenile idiopathic arthritis.

The genes are TRBV9 and TRBJ1-3; TCRdb picks TRBD1, but there is no DNA to check that call. The germline V gene has CDR1 SGDLS and CDR2 YYNGEE. The CDR3 runs to 16 residues. The record lacks a DNA sequence. CDR3 amino acids: CASSYNRDSSGNTIYF. Using reference TRBV9 and TRBJ1-3 for the parts outside the CDR3, the full variable domain is DSGVTQTPKHLITATGQRVTLRCSPRSGDLSVYWYQQSLDQGLQFLIQYYNGEERAKGNILERFSAQQFPDLHSELNLSSLELGDSALYFCASSYNRDSSGNTIYFGEGSWLTVV.

The V call is TRBV27, the J call TRBJ1-2; the TCRdb call, TRBD1, lacks DNA for checking. The CDR3 extends over 13 amino acids. The record lacks a DNA sequence. Germline V lookup: CDR1 MNHEY, CDR2 SMNVEV (reference sequence). CDR3 amino acids: CASSLVGQLDYTF.

CDR3 sequence reads: CASSPGVDTQYF. This chain connects TRBV18 to TRBJ2-3; TCRdb returns TRBD2, unconfirmable since there is no DNA. Germline CDR1 is KGHSH and CDR2 is LQKENI. This CDR3 has 12 residues. Only the protein is on record. Combining the CDR3 with reference TRBV18 and TRBJ2-3 gives the whole variable domain NAGVMQNPRHLVRRRGQEARLRCSPMKGHSHVYWYRQLPEEGLKFMVYLQKENIIDESGMPKERFSAEFPKEGPSILRIQQVVRGDSAAYFCASSPGVDTQYFGPGTRLTVL.

The rearrangement uses TRBV28 and TRBJ1-2; TCRdb reports TRBD1, a call that lacks DNA to check it against. This CDR3 contains 14 residues. No DNA accompanies this entry. The germline V gene has CDR1 MDHEN and CDR2 SYDVKM. The CDR3 here is CASSLYNKPYGYTF.

The genes are TRBV2 and TRBJ1-1; TCRdb returns TRBD1, unconfirmable since there is no DNA. Per the germline V gene, CDR1 is SNHLY and CDR2 is FYNNEI. The CDR3 covers 13 residues. The DNA is unrecorded. The CDR3 here is CASSPQGGGEAFF.

V and J are TRBV6-1 and TRBJ2-1; absent DNA, TCRdb's TRBD1 call cannot be checked. CDR3 length: 14 residues. A DNA sequence was not provided. Germline CDR1 and CDR2: MNHNS and SASEGT. The CDR3 region is CASSSDRTYNEQFF.

The chain combines TRBV28 with TRBJ1-2; TCRdb reports TRBD1, a call that lacks DNA to check it against. Per the germline V gene, CDR1 is MDHEN and CDR2 is SYDVKM. The CDR3 covers 15 residues. The DNA is not on file. The CDR3 loop reads CASSFRGLLDYGYTF.

The CDR3 region is CASSPTRQTSAGNTIYF. The V and J genes are TRBV18 and TRBJ1-3. CDR3 length equals 17 residues. The DNA sequence is not available. CDR1 and CDR2 from the germline V gene are KGHSH and LQKENI.

The gene calls are TRBV7-9 and TRBJ2-1; TCRdb proposes TRBD2, but this gene call is untestable without DNA. The germline V gene has CDR1 SEHNR and CDR2 FQNEAQ (reference sequence). The CDR3 runs to 17 residues. Nucleotide data are not available. The CDR3 spells CASSLTTRSSVYNEQFF.

This chain links TRBV6-6 with TRBJ1-2; TCRdb selects TRBD1, and the lack of DNA leaves this call unchecked. The CDR3 consists of 14 residues. No DNA was logged. Germline CDR1 reads MNHNY; CDR2 reads SVGAGI (reference sequence). CDR3 residues: CASSPLSGDYGYTF.

The rearrangement joins TRBV6-5 to TRBJ1-2; TCRdb names TRBD1, which stays unverified in the absence of DNA. The V gene's germline CDR1 is MNHEY and CDR2 SVGAGI. The CDR3 runs to 14 residues. No DNA appears here. The CDR3 loop is CASSYGGSPRGYTF.

The chain carries TRBV4-3 and TRBJ1-6. The CDR3 totals 14 residues. There is no recorded DNA. The germline CDR1 and CDR2 sequences are LGHNA and YSLEER. CDR3 amino acids: CASSQDSGYSPLHF.

CDR3 region: CASRGMNTEAFF. The chain has TRBV5-4 and TRBJ1-1. The CDR3 is 12 amino acids. No DNA is given. The germline V gene has CDR1 SGHNT and CDR2 YYREEE (reference sequence).

The chain employs TRBV12-5 and TRBJ1-2; TCRdb's assignment of TRBD1 cannot be checked, as there is no DNA. The CDR3 is 18 amino acids. The DNA is unrecorded. The germline CDR1 and CDR2 sequences are LGHNT and FRNRAP. This CDR3 reads CASGLVGPGANPSYGYTF. Looking up the rest from reference TRBV12-5 and TRBJ1-2 gives the full variable domain: DARVTQTPRHKVTEMGQEVTMRCQPILGHNTVFWYRQTMMQGLELLAYFRNRAPLDDSGMPKDRFSAEMPDATLATLKIQPSEPRDSAVYFCASGLVGPGANPSYGYTFGSGTRLTVV.

The rearrangement joins TRBV28 to TRBJ2-3; no DNA is available, so the TRBD2 call from TCRdb remains unchecked. Germline loops: CDR1 MDHEN, CDR2 SYDVKM. The CDR3 has 12 residues. Only the protein is on record. CDR3: CASSPGTDTQYF. Filled out from reference TRBV28 and TRBJ2-3, the complete variable domain reads DVKVTQSSRYLVKRTGEKVFLECVQDMDHENMFWYRQDPGLGLRLIYFSYDVKMKEKGDIPEGYSVSREKKERFSLILESASTNQTSMYLCASSPGTDTQYFGPGTRLTVL.